Here is one T cell receptor beta chain with its context. The antigen is unknown. The J segment lost 7 bases and the V segment lost 0 bases, leaving 3 bases of the junction unmatched. The CDR3 loop spans 14 amino acids. Germline CDR1 SGHRS, CDR2 YFSETQ. A universal primer site and UMIs were added as TCR cDNA was made by 5'RACE template switching. From the 5' RACE reads, TCRdb called clonotypes with MiXCR, one entry per CDR3 protein. The table lists some 160,000 distinct CDR3 sequences, 7% to 10% of them singletons, with about a third in the top ten. This sample is part of a study of T cells after yellow fever vaccination. At the level of the study: With SMART-Seq v4 Ultra Low Input, the fractions containing low cell numbers were prepared.

Whole-study results and caveats: Relatively few clonotypes were ones that appeared in both CD4 and CD8 compartments. FACS-sorted repertoires might harbor abundant contaminating clonotypes from the bulk population.

This clonotype was sampled from a man aged 18 to 29 who received the YFV17D yellow fever vaccine. The specimen was CD8+ T cells sorted from PBMCs, collected 45 days after the yellow fever booster vaccination. The J gene is TRBJ2-1, the V gene TRBV5-1; the match to TRBD2 covers 8 bases. Here the CDR3 reads CASSLGRGANEQFF. The CDR3 DNA reads as TGCGCCAGCAGCTTGGGGCGGGGGGCGAATGAGCAGTTCTTC.